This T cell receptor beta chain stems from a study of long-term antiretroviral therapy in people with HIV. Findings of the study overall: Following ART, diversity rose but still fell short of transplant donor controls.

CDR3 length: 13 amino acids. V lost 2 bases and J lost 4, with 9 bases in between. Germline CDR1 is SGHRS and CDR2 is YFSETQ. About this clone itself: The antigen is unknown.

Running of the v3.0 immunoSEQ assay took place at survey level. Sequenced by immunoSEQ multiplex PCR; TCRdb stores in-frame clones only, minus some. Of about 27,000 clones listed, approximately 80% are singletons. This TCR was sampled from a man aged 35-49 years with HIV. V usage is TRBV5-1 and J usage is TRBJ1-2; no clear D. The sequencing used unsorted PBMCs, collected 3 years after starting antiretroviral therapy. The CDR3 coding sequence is TGCGCCAGCAGCTTTGACACGTCCTATGGCTACACCTTC. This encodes CASSFDTSYGYTF.